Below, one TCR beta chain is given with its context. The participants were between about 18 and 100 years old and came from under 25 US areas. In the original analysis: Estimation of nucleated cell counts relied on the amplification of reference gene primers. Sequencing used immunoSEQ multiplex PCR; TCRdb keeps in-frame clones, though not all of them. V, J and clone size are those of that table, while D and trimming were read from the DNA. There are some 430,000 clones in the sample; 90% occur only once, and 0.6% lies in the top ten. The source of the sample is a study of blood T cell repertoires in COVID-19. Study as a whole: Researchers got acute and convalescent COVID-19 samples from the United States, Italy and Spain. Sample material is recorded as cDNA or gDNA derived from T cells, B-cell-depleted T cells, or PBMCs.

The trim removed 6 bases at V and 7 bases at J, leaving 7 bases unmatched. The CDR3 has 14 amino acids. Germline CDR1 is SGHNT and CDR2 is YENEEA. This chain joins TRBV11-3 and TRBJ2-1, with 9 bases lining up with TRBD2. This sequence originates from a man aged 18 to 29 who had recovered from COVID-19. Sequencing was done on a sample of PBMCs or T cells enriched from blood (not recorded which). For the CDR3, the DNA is TGTGCCAGCAGTCTTGGCGGGAGGGGAAATGAGCAGTTCTTC. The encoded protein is CASSLGGRGNEQFF.